Given below is one TCR beta chain in context. This entry belongs to a study of blood T cell repertoires in COVID-19. For the study at large: Samples representing acute and convalescent COVID-19 were sourced from the United States, Italy and Spain.

The V gene's germline CDR1 is SGHNT and CDR2 YYREEE (reference sequence). The length of the CDR3 is 13 residues. Libraries were prepared by immunoSEQ multiplex PCR; TCRdb keeps only in-frame clonotypes and omits some of them. The data contain some 96,000 clones, roughly 87% of them singletons. The gene calls are TRBV5-4 and TRBJ2-1; TRBD2 is a possible D gene (6 bases). This receptor was identified in a man aged 30 to 39 in a cohort sampled during active COVID-19. The specimen was peripheral blood. Here the CDR3 DNA reads TGTGCTACCGGGGCGGGGTTCTACAATGAGCAGTTCTTC. This encodes CATGAGFYNEQFF. Variable domain in full (rest from reference TRBV5-4 and TRBJ2-1): ETGVTQSPTHLIKTRGQQVTLRCSSQSGHNTVSWYQQALGQGPQFIFQYYREEENGRGNFPPRFSGLQFPNYSSELNVNALELDDSALYLCATGAGFYNEQFFGPGTRLTVL.